This TCR beta chain was captured by sequencing in a study of CD8+CD57+ T cells in acquired aplastic anemia listed by TCRdb under 2018. At the level of the whole study: DNA extracted from sorted CD4+ and CD8+ cells had a mean of 3.2 ug, with a range of about 0.19 to 27.4 ug. CD8+CD57+ expansion was defined as frequency above the mean frequency observed in healthy subjects.

The germline V gene (reference sequence) gives CDR1 as SEHNR and CDR2 as FQNEAQ. The CDR3 measures 15 amino acids from cysteine to phenylalanine. The CDR3 DNA has 45 bases and is translated from base 1. The V end gives up 5 bases and the J end 1 base, leaving 6 bases in the junction not matched to a gene. TCR beta VDJ combination and CDR3 sequence profiling used genomic DNA as the template. An Illumina HiSeq 2000 was the platform used for TCR repertoire sequencing. The paper's processing steps were these. TRBV/TRBJ rearrangement plots, CDR3 size and DJ length profiles, and Simpson's diversity index were used to assess repertoires. Whichever DNA sequence was most abundant in the deep sequencing data was defined as the immunodominant clone. CDR3 amino acid sequences were screened for sharing across subjects and were compared with published repertoires and the VDJdb database. The public reads were reanalyzed by TCRdb: fastp trimming at Q25, MiXCR alignment, in-frame beta chains only. Identical CDR3 proteins give one entry, which carries the most common genes and DNA. TCRdb, not the authors, supplied the V and J calls. The sample table records about 220,000 distinct CDR3 sequences; roughly half of these occur just once. The ten largest make up 7.8% of the sample.

Points the paper makes about the study in general: CD8+ Simpson's diversity did not differ significantly between patients and healthy controls (P=0.060). Approximately 31 CD8+ CDR3 sequences were found in both patients and controls but appeared to be highly expressed in patients and within the immunodominant clones of the patients.

The patients picked for sequencing were ones in whom flow cytometry had shown an expansion of CD8+CD57+ cells. All patients had severe acquired aplastic anemia diagnosed by International Study of Aplastic Anemia and Agranulocytosis and Camitta criteria. No therapy had been received by the patients at the time of blood sampling. TCR repertoires of sorted CD4+ and CD8+ blood T cells from severe aplastic anemia patients and healthy subjects were deep-sequenced in the study. In the USA, patient enrollment took place under clinicaltrials.gov protocols 00001620, 01623167, 00001397, 00071045, 00081523 and 00961064. Ficoll-Paque density gradient centrifugation was used to isolate peripheral blood mononuclear cells. CD4+ and CD8+ T cells were sorted by FACS or magnetic beads before DNA extraction. This clonotype was recorded many times. It lacks a known antigen. No much larger clone exists at a distance of one base, and base qualities are not known.

The sequence links TRBV7-9 to TRBJ1-1; the junction holds 8 bases that match TRBD1. This clonotype was obtained from a human donor with aplastic anemia. Sequenced material: sorted CD4+, CD8+, or CD8+CD57+ T cells (not recorded which) from PBMCs. The CDR3 protein is CASSPPGTGNTEAFF. The sequenced DNA: TGTGCCAGCAGCCCTCCCGGGACAGGGAACACTGAAGCTTTCTTT.